This entry lists 16 T cell receptor beta chains sequenced from one sample in a study of blood T cell repertoires in COVID-19. Sequencing was performed with immunoSEQ multiplex PCR; in TCRdb, only in-frame clones are kept and a portion is missing. Of 150,000 to 200,000 clones in the sample, about 87% were seen once. Sequenced sample: peripheral blood. The receptors here all came from a man aged 60 to 69 with acute or convalescent COVID-19.

This clone was seen many times. The V and J genes are TRBV15 and TRBJ1-5; D ambiguous. Trimming shortened V by 0 bases and J by 3 bases, and 9 bases separated the two germline ends. The CDR3 contains 15 residues. Germline V CDR1 and CDR2: LNHNV, YYDKDF (reference sequence). The chain's CDR3 is CATSRDSQSNQPQHF. CDR3 DNA sequence: TGTGCCACCAGCAGAGATTCGCAGTCCAATCAGCCCCAGCATTTT.

The CDR3 loop is CASSQQGVANEKLFF. The CDR3 DNA reads as TGTGCCAGCAGCCAACAGGGGGTTGCTAATGAAAAACTGTTTTTT. The V and J genes are TRBV3-1 (or the pseudogene TRBV3-2) and TRBJ1-4; 7 bases map to TRBD1. There are 15 residues in the CDR3. Trimming removed 2 bases from V and 3 bases from J; junction bases left unmatched: 3. The germline V gene has CDR1 LGHDT and CDR2 YNNKEL (reference sequence).

This clone was picked up one time. An end of the junction differs from the germline gene, which may be a read error. The chain combines TRBV5-5 with TRBJ1-1, with 10 positions matching TRBD1. Germline V gene sequence: CDR1 SGHKS, CDR2 YYEKEE (reference sequence). The CDR3 consists of 13 residues. The CDR3 loop reads CASSSGQGLNSFF. DNA of the CDR3: TGTGCCAGCAGCTCGGGACAGGGGCTCAATTCGTTTTTT.

The rearrangement links TRBV11-3 to TRBJ2-7; 9 bases map to TRBD1. This CDR3 has 16 residues. CDR1 is SGHNT and CDR2 is YENEEA in the germline V gene. The V segment lost 5 bases and the J segment 1 base; nucleotides outside the gene matches: 9. The CDR3 here is CASSPIGGTGSYEQYF. The DNA of the CDR3 is TGTGCCAGCAGCCCCATAGGGGGGACAGGGTCCTACGAGCAGTACTTC.

This chain links TRBV7-2 with TRBJ2-4, with 11 bases lining up with TRBD2. The germline V gene encodes CDR1 SGHTA and CDR2 FQGNSA. The CDR3 spans 19 residues. The ends lost 1 base at V and 3 bases at J; junction bases unmatched: 11. In DNA, the CDR3 is TGTGCCAGCAGCTTAGATAAGCGGACTAGCGGGCTAATCAAAAACATTCAGTACTTC. Its translation: CASSLDKRTSGLIKNIQYF. Full variable domain (outside the CDR3, taken from reference TRBV7-2 and TRBJ2-4): GAGVSQSPSNKVTEKGKDVELRCDPISGHTALYWYRQSLGQGLEFLIYFQGNSAPDKSGLPSDRFSAERTGGSVSTLTIQRTQQEDSAVYLCASSLDKRTSGLIKNIQYFGAGTRLSVL.

The rearrangement links TRBV3-1 (or the pseudogene TRBV3-2) to TRBJ2-7; D is possibly TRBD1 (6 bases). V lost 6 bases to trimming and J lost 9 bases, with 18 bases between them. The germline CDR1 and CDR2 sequences are LGHDT and YNNKEL (reference sequence). This CDR3 has 13 amino acids. The chain's CDR3 is CASSPGTPWRQYF. CDR3 sequence (DNA): TGTGCCAGCAGTCCCGGGACACCGTGGAGGCAGTACTTC.

The CDR3 DNA sequence: TGTGCCTGGAGTCAACGGACAGGGCCAGGCTACACCTTC. Translation: CAWSQRTGPGYTF. This chain joins TRBV30 and TRBJ1-2, with TRBD1 matching over 8 bases. The CDR3 runs 13 residues. Trimming cost V 2 bases and J 8 bases; bases outside gene matches: 7. Germline-derived CDR1 and CDR2 are GTSNPN and SVGIG (reference sequence).

In its sample, this clone was seen once. The chain carries TRBV7-3 and TRBJ2-2, with TRBD1 identical over 7 bases. V lost 5 bases, J lost 3 bases, and 6 bases stayed unmatched. Germline V lookup: CDR1 SGHTA, CDR2 FQGTGA. The CDR3 length is 15 residues. The CDR3 region has the DNA TGTGCCAGCAGCCCAGGGGGTGCGGACACCGGGGAGCTGTTTTTT. It translates to CASSPGGADTGELFF.

This clone has just a few counts. The CDR3 region has the DNA TGCAGTGCTAGCAGGGGGAGCGGCTACACCTTC. It translates to CSASRGSGYTF. J is TRBJ1-2 and V is TRBV20-1; 7 bases agree with TRBD1. Germline CDR1 reads DFQATT; CDR2 reads SNEGSKA (reference sequence). The CDR3 loop spans 11 amino acids. The trim removed 3 bases at V and 8 bases at J, leaving 3 bases unmatched.

This clone has only a few counts. This sequence joins TRBV12-3 or TRBV12-4 and TRBJ1-2; D uncertain. This CDR3 is built from 13 residues. V lost 3 bases and J lost 6, with 11 bases in between. CDR3 residues: CASSFSVGDGYTF. CDR3 DNA sequence: TGTGCCAGCAGTTTCTCGGTCGGGGATGGCTACACCTTC.

The chain uses TRBV7-9 and TRBJ2-3; D is possibly TRBD2 (6 bases). This CDR3 has 16 residues. The V gene's germline CDR1 is SEHNR and CDR2 FQNEAQ (reference sequence). Trimming took off 2 bases at V and 0 bases at J, with 12 bases between the two ends. The CDR3 sequence: CASSLSGGLSTDTQYF. The CDR3 DNA reads as TGTGCCAGCAGCTTATCTGGGGGGTTAAGCACAGATACGCAGTATTTT.

To note about this clone: Compared with germline, one end of the junction differs, possibly owing to a read error. This CDR3 reads CASSSSLGGASYDEQFF. In nucleotides, the CDR3 is TGTGCCAGCAGTTCTAGCCTCGGGGGGGCCTCCTACGATGAGCAGTTCTTC. The rearrangement uses TRBV28 and TRBJ2-1; 8 bases are shared with TRBD2. The CDR3 has 17 amino acids. In germline, CDR1 is MDHEN, CDR2 SYDVKM. Full variable domain (outside the CDR3, taken from reference TRBV28 and TRBJ2-1): DVKVTQSSRYLVKRTGEKVFLECVQDMDHENMFWYRQDPGLGLRLIYFSYDVKMKEKGDIPEGYSVSREKKERFSLILESASTNQTSMYLCASSSSLGGASYDEQFFGPGTRLTVL.

This clone has a handful of counts. The chain uses TRBV7-9 and TRBJ2-7, with D unclear. V was trimmed by 5 bases and J by 0 bases, leaving 11 bases between them. The CDR3 length is 14 residues. Per germline, CDR1 SEHNR and CDR2 FQNEAQ (reference sequence). The CDR3 DNA reads as TGTGCCAGCAGCCCGCCGGTAAGCTCCTACGAGCAGTACTTC. This gives the protein CASSPPVSSYEQYF.

This clone was seen only once. V usage is TRBV5-8 and J usage is TRBJ2-3; 14 bases agree with TRBD2. V dropped 2 bases and J dropped 0; count of bases not matched to a gene: 8. Per the germline V gene, CDR1 is SGHTS and CDR2 is YDEGEE. The CDR3 is made up of 19 amino acids. The chain's CDR3 is CASSLRGLAGELSTDTQYF. The DNA for the CDR3 is TGTGCCAGCAGCTTAAGGGGACTAGCGGGGGAGCTTAGCACAGATACGCAGTATTTT.

This chain uses TRBV6-2 or TRBV6-3 with TRBJ2-7, with TRBD2 matching over 12 bases. The CDR3 extends over 14 amino acids. Per germline, CDR1 MNHEY and CDR2 SVGEGT. V gave up 6 bases and J gave up 3 bases; unmatched junction bases: 3. The CDR3 spells CASSRLAGDYEQYF. Here the CDR3 DNA reads TGTGCCAGCAGCCGACTAGCGGGAGACTACGAGCAGTACTTC.

This chain connects TRBV7-9 to TRBJ2-7; D might be TRBD1 (5 bases). The V end lost 1 base, the J end lost 0 bases, and 10 bases lay between the germline ends. The CDR3 loop spans 15 amino acids. Germline V gives CDR1 SEHNR, CDR2 FQNEAQ (reference sequence). The CDR3 reads CASSLVGDSSYEQYF. The CDR3 DNA is TGTGCCAGCAGCTTAGTAGGTGACAGCTCCTACGAGCAGTACTTC.